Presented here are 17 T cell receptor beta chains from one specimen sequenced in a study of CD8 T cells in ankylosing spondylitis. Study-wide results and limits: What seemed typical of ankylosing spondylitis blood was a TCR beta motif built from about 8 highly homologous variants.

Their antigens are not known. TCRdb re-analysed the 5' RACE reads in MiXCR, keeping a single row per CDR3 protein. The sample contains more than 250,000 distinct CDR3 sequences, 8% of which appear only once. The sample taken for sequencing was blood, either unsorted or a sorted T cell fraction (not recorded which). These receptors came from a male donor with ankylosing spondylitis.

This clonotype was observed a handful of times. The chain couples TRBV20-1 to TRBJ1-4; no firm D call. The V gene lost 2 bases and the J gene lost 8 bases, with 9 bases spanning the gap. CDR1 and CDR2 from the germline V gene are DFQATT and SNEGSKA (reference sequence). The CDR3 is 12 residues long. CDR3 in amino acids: CSARRVGEKLFF. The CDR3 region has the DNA TGCAGTGCTAGACGGGTGGGGGAAAAACTGTTTTTT.

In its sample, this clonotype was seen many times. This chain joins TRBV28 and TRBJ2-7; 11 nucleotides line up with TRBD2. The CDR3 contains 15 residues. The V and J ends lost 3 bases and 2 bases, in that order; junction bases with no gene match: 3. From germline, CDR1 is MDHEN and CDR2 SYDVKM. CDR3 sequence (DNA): TGTGCCAGCAGTTTGTTAGCGGGAGGGACCTACGAGCAGTACTTC. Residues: CASSLLAGGTYEQYF.

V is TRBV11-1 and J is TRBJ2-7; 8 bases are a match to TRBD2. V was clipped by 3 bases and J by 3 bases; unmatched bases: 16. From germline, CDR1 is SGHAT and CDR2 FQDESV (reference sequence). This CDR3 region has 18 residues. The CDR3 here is CASSFPLRGGGFNYEQYF. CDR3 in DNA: TGTGCCAGCAGCTTCCCCCTCCGGGGGGGAGGATTTAACTACGAGCAGTACTTC.

The CDR3 sequence: CAIMRDPKETQYF. In DNA, the CDR3 is TGTGCCATCATGAGGGACCCCAAAGAGACCCAGTACTTC. The rearrangement links TRBV10-3 to TRBJ2-5; perhaps D is TRBD1 or TRBD2 (5 bases each). Per germline, CDR1 ENHRY and CDR2 SYGVKD. The CDR3 covers 13 residues. Trimming took 7 bases from V and 3 from J, leaving 12 bases between them.

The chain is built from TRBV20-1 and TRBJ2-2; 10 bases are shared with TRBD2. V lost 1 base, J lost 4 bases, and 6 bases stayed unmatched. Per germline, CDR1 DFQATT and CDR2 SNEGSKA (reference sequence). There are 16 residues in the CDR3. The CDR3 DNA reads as TGCAGTGCTAGAGTGCTAGCGGGAGTCAGCACCGGGGAGCTGTTTTTT. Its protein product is CSARVLAGVSTGELFF.

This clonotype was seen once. As DNA, the CDR3 is TGCGCCAGCAGCCAAGGCCGACAGGGACCTAGCGGCAATGAGCAGTTCTTC. Its translation is CASSQGRQGPSGNEQFF. The chain joins TRBV4-1 to TRBJ2-1; D might be TRBD1 or TRBD2, each matching 7 bases. V was shortened by 1 base and J by 6 bases, with 19 bases between the two germline ends. CDR3 length: 17 residues. Germline CDR1 is MGHRA and CDR2 is YSYEKL.

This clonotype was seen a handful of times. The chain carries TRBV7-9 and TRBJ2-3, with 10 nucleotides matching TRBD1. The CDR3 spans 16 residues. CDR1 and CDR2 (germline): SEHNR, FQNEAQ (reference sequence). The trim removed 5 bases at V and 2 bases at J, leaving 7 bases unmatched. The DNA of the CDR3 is TGTGCCAGCAGCCCCGGGACAGGGGATTTCACAGATACGCAGTATTTT. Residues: CASSPGTGDFTDTQYF.

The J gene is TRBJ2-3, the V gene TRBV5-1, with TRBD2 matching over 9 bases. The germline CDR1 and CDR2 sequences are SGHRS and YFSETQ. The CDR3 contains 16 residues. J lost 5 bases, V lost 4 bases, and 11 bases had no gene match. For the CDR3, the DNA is TGCGCCAGCAGCCCTCTGAATAGCGGGAGTGAAGATACGCAGTATTTT. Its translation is CASSPLNSGSEDTQYF.

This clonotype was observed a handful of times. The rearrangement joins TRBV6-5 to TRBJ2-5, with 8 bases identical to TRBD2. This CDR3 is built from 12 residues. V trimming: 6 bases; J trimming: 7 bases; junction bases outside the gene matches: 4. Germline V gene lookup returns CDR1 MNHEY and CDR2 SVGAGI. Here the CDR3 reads CASSRGGRTQYF. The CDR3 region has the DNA TGTGCCAGCAGCCGGGGGGGTCGGACCCAGTACTTC.

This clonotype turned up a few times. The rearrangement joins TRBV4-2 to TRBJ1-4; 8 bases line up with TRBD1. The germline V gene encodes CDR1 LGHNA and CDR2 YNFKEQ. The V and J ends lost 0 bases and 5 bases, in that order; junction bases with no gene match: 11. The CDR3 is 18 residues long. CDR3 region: CASSQEPGGAGRNEKLFF. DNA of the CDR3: TGTGCCAGCAGCCAAGAGCCAGGGGGCGCCGGTAGAAATGAAAAACTGTTTTTT.

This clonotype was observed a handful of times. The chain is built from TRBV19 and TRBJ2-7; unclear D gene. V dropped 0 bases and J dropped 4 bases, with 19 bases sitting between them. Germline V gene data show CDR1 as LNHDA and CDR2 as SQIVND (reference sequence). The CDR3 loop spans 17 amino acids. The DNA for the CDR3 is TGTGCCAGTAGTATAGATGTGGTCACTACGACGATTTACGAGCAGTACTTC. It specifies CASSIDVVTTTIYEQYF.

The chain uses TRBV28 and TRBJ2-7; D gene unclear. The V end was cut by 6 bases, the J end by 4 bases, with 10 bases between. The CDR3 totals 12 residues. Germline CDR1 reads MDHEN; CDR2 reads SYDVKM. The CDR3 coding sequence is TGTGCCAGCAGCACGGTCTCGTACGAGCAGTACTTC. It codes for CASSTVSYEQYF.

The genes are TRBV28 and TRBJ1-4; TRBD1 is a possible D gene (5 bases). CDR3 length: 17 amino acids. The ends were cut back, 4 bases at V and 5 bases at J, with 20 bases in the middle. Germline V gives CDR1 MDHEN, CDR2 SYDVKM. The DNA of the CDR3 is TGTGCCAGCAGTTCCCCAACCTTCGGGGGAAGAAATGAAAAACTGTTTTTT. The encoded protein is CASSSPTFGGRNEKLFF.

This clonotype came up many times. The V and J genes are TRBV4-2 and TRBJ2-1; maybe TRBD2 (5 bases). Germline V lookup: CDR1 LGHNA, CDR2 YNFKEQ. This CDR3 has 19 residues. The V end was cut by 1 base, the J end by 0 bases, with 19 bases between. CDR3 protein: CASSQAILSEPSSYNEQFF. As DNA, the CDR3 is TGTGCCAGCAGCCAAGCGATCCTTAGCGAACCTAGCTCCTACAATGAGCAGTTCTTC.

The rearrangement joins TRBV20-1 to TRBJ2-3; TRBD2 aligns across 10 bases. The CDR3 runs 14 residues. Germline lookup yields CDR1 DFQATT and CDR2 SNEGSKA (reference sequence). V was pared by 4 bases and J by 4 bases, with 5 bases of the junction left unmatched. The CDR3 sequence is CSAILGLAPDTQYF. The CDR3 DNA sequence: TGCAGTGCTATACTGGGACTAGCGCCAGATACGCAGTATTTT.

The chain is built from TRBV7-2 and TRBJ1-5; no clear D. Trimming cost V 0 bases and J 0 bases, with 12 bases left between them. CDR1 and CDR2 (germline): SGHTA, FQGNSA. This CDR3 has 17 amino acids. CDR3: CASSLAFLRDSNQPQHF. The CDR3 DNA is TGTGCCAGCAGCTTAGCTTTTCTCCGGGATAGCAATCAGCCCCAGCATTTT.

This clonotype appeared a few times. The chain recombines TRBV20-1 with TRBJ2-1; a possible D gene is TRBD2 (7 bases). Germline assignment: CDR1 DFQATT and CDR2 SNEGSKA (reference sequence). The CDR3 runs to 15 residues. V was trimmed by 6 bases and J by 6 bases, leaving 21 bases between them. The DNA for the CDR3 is TGCAGTGCCCAGAGGGGGTCTAGCGGATCCAATGAGCAGTTCTTC. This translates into CSAQRGSSGSNEQFF.